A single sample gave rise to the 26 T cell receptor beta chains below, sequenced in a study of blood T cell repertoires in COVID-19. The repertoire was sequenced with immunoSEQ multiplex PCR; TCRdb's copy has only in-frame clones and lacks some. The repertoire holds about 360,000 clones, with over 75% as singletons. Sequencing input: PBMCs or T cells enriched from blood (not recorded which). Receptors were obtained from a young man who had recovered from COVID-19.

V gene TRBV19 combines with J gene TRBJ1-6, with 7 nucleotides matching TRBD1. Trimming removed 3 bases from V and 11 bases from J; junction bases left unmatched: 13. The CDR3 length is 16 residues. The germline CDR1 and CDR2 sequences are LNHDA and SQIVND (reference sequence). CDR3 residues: CASSISRGNIRAPLHF. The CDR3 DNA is TGTGCCAGTAGTATTTCCAGGGGGAACATTAGGGCACCCCTCCACTTT.

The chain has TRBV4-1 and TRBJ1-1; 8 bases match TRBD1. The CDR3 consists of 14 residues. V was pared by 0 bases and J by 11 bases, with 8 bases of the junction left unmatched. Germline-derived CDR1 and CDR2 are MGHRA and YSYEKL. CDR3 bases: TGCGCCAGCAGCCAAGATGGGCAGGGGGCGCGGGCTTTCTTT. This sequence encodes CASSQDGQGARAFF.

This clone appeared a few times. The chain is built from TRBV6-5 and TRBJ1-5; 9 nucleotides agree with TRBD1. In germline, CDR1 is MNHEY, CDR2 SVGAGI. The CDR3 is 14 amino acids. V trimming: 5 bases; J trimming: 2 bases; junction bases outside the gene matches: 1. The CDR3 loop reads CASSRTGGNQPQHF. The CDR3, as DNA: TGTGCCAGCAGTCGGACAGGGGGCAATCAGCCCCAGCATTTT.

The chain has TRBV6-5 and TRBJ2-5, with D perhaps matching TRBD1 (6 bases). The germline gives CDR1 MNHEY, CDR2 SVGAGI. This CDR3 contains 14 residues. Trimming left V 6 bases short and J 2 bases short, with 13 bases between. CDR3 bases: TGTGCCAGCAGCGCCGCAGGGGTTCAAGAGACCCAGTACTTC. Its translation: CASSAAGVQETQYF.

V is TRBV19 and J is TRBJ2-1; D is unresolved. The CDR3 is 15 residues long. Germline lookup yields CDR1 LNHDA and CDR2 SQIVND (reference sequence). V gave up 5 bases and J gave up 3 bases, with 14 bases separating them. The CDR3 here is CASSPYGSYYNEQFF. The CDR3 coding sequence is TGTGCCAGTAGTCCATACGGGTCATACTACAATGAGCAGTTCTTC.

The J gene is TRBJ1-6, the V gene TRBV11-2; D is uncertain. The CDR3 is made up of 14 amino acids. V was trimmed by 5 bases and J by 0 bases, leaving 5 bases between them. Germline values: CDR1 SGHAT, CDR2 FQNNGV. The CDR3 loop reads CASSVSSYNSPLHF. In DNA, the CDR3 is TGTGCCAGCAGCGTTAGCTCCTATAATTCACCCCTCCACTTT.

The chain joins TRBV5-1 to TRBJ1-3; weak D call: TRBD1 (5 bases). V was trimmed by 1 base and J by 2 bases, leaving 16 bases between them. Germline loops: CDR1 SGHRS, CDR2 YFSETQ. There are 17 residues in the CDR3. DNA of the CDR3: TGCGCCAGCAGCTTGTCTCCCGGGGGGGTAACTGGAAACACCATATATTTT. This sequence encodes CASSLSPGGVTGNTIYF.

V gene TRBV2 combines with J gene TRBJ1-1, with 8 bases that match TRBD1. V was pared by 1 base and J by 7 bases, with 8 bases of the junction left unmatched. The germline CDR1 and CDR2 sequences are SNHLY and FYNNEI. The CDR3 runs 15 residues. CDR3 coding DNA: TGTGCCAGCAGTGAAGAAGGCAGGGGGCGGATTGAAGCTTTCTTT. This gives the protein CASSEEGRGRIEAFF.

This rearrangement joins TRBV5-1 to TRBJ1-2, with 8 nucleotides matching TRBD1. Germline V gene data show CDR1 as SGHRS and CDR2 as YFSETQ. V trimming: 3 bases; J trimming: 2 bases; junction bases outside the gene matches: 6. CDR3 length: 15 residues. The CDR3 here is CASSSQQGGNYGYTF. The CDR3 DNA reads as TGCGCCAGCAGCTCTCAACAGGGGGGAAACTATGGCTACACCTTC.

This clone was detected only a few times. The CDR3 coding sequence is TGTGCCTGGAGAAGAGACAGGGGGATCTACGAGCAGTACTTC. Residues: CAWRRDRGIYEQYF. The rearrangement joins TRBV30 to TRBJ2-7; 9 bases line up with TRBD1. V shed 3 bases, J shed 3 bases, and the junction held 6 bases outside the gene matches. CDR3 length equals 14 residues. Germline values: CDR1 GTSNPN, CDR2 SVGIG (reference sequence).

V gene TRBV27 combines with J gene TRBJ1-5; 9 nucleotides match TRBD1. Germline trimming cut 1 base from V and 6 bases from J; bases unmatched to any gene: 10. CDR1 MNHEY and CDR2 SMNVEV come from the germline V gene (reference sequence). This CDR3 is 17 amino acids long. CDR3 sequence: CASSLLAGQGTSQPQHF. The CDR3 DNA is TGTGCCAGCAGTTTATTGGCGGGACAGGGAACCAGTCAGCCCCAGCATTTT.

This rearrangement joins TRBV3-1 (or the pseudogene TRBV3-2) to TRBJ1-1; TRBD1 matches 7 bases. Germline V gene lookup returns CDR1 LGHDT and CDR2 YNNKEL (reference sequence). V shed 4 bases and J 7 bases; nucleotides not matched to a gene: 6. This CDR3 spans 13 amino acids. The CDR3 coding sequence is TGTGCCAGCAGCCCGACAGGGCCTTTTGAAGCTTTCTTT. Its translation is CASSPTGPFEAFF.

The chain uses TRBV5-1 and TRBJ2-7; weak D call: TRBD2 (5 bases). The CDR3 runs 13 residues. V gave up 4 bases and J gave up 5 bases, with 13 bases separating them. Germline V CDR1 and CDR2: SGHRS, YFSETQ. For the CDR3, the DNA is TGCGCCAGCAGCCCCCTTCTCGGGGACGAGCAGTACTTC. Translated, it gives CASSPLLGDEQYF.

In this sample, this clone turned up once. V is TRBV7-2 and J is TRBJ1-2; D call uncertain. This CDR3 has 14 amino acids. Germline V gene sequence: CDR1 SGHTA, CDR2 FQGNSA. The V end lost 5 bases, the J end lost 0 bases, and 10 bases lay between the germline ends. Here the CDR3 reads CASSQRAPNYGYTF. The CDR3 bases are TGTGCCAGCAGCCAGAGGGCCCCTAACTATGGCTACACCTTC.

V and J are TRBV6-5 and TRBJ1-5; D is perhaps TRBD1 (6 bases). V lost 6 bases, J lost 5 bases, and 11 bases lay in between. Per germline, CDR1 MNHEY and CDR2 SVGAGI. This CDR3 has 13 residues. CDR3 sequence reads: CASSWTEDQPQHF. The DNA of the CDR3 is TGTGCCAGCAGCTGGACAGAAGATCAGCCCCAGCATTTT.

CDR3 amino acids: CAISERDYGYTF. The DNA for the CDR3 is TGTGCCATCAGTGAAAGAGACTATGGCTACACCTTC. V and J are TRBV10-3 and TRBJ1-2; D unresolved. CDR1 and CDR2 from the germline V gene are ENHRY and SYGVKD. CDR3 length: 12 residues. The V gene lost 3 bases and the J gene lost 3 bases, with 5 bases spanning the gap.

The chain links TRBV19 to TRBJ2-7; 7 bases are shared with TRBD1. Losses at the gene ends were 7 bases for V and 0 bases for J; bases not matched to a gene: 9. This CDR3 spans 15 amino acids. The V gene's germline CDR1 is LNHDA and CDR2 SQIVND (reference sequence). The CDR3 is CASKANGQVSYEQYF. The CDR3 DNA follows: TGTGCCAGTAAAGCCAATGGACAGGTCTCCTACGAGCAGTACTTC. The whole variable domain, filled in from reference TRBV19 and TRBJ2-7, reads DGGITQSPKYLFRKEGQNVTLSCEQNLNHDAMYWYRQDPGQGLRLIYYSQIVNDFQKGDIAEGYSVSREKKESFPLTVTSAQKNPTAFYLCASKANGQVSYEQYFGPGTRLTVT.

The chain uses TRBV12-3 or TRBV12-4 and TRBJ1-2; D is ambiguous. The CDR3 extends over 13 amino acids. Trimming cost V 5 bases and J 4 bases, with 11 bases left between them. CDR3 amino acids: CASSPGPLYGYTF. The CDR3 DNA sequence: TGTGCCAGCAGTCCCGGTCCCCTCTATGGCTACACCTTC.

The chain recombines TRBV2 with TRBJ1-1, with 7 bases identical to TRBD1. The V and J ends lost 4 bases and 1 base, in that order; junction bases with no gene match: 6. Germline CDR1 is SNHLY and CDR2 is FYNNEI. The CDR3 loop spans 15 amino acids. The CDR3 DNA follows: TGTGCCAGCAGTGGAACCGGGACAGAGAACACTGAAGCTTTCTTT. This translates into CASSGTGTENTEAFF.

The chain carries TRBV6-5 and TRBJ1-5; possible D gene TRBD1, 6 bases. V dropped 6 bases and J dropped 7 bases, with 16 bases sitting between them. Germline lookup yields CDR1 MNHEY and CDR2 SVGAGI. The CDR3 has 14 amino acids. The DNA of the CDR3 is TGTGCCAGCAGGTCCACAGGGATGGGACAGCCCCAGCATTTT. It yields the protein CASRSTGMGQPQHF.

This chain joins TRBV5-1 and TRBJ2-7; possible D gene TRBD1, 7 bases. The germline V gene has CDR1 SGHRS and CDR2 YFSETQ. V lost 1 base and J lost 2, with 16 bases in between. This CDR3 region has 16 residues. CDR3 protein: CASSLSSTGEAYEQYF. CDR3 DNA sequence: TGCGCCAGCAGCTTGTCGTCTACAGGGGAGGCCTACGAGCAGTACTTC.

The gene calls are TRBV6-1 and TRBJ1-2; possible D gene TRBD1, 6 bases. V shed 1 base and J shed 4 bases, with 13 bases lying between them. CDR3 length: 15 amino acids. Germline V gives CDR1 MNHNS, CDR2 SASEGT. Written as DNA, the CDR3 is TGTGCCAGCAGTGAAGTAGGGGGTGCCTTCTATGGCTACACCTTC. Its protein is CASSEVGGAFYGYTF.

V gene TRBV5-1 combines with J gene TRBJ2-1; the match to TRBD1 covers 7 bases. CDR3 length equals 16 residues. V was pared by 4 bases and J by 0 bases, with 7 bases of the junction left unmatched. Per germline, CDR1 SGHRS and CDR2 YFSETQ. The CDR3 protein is CASSGGQPLSYNEQFF. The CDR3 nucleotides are TGCGCCAGCAGCGGGGGACAGCCCCTCTCCTACAATGAGCAGTTCTTC.

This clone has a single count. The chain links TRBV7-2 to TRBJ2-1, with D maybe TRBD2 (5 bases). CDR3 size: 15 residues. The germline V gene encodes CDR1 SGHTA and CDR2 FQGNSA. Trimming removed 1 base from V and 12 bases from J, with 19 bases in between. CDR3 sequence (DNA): TGTGCCAGCAGCTTAGAGCCAGAAAACGACGCGGGGCAGTTCTTC. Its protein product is CASSLEPENDAGQFF.

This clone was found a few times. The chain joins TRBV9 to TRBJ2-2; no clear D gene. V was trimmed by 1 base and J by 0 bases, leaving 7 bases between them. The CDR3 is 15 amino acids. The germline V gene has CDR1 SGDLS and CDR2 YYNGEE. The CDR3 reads CASSVNSANTGELFF. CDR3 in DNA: TGTGCCAGCAGCGTAAACTCCGCGAACACCGGGGAGCTGTTTTTT.

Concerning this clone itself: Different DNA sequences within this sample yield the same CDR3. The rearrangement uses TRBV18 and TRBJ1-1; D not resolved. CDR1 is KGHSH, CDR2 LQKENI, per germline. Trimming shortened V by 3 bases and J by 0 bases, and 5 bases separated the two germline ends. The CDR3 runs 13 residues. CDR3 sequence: CASSPSVNTEAFF. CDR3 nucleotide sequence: TGTGCCAGCTCACCTTCGGTGAACACTGAAGCTTTCTTT.